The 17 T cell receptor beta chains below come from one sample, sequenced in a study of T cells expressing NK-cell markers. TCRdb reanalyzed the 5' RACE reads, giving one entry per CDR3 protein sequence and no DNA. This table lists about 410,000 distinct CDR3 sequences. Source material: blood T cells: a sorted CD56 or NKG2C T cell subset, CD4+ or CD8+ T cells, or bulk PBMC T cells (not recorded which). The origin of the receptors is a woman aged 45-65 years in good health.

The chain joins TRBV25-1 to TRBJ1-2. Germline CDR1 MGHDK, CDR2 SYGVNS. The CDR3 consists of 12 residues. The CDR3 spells CASSVENYGYTF.

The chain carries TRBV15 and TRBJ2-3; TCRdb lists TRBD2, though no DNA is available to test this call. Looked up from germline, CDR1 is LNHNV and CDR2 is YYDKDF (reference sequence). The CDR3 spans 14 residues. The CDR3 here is CATSRVLGLDTQYF.

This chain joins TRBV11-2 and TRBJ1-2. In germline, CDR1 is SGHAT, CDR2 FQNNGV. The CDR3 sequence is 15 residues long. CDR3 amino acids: CASSLRPGPNYGYTF.

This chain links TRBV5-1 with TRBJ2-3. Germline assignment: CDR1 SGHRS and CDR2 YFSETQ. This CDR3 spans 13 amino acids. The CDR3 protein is CASSHERTDTQYF.

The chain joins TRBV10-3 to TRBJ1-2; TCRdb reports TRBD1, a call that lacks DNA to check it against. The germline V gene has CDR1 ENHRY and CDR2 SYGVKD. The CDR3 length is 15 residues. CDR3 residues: CAISERDRAVYGYTF.

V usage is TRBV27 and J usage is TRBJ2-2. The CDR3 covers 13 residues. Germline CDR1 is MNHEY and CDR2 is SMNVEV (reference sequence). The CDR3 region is CASSFGQIGELFF.

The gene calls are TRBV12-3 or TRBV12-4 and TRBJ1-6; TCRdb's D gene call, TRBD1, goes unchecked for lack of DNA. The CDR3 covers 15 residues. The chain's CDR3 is CASSPRTGYSSPLHF.

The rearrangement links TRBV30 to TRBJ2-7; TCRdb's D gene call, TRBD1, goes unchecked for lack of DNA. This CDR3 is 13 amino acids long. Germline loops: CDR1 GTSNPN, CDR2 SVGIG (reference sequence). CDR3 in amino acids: CAWSPGVSYEQYF.

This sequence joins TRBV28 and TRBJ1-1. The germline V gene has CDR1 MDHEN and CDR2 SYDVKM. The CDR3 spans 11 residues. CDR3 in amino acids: CATGLNTEAFF.

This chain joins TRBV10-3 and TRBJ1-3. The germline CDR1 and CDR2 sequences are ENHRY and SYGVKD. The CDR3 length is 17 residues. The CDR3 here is CAIRGGSAANSGNTIYF.

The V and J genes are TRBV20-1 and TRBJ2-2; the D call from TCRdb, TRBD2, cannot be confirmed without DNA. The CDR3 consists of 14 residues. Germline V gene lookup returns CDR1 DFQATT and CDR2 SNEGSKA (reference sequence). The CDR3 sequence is CSATPGLGSGELFF.

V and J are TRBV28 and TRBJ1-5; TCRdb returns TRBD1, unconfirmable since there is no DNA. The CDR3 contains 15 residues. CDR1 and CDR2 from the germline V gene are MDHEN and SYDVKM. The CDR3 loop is CASSQDRGQDQPQHF.

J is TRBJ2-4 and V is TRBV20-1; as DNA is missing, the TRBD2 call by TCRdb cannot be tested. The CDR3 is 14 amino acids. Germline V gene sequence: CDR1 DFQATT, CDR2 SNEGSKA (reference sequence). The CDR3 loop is CSARGAQIRDIQYF.

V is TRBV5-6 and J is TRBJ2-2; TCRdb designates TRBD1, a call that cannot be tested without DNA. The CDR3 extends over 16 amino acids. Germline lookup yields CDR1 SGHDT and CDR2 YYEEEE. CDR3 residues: CASSLDRTGVTGELFF. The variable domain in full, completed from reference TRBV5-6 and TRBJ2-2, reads DAGVTQSPTHLIKTRGQQVTLRCSPKSGHDTVSWYQQALGQGPQFIFQYYEEEERQRGNFPDRFSGHQFPNYSSELNVNALLLGDSALYLCASSLDRTGVTGELFFGEGSRLTVL.

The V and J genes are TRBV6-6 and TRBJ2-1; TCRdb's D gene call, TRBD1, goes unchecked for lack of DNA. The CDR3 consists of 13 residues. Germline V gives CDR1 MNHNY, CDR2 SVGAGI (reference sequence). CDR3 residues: CASSYPRDREKFF.

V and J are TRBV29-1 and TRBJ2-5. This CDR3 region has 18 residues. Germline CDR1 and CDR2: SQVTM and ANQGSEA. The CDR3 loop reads CSVEEPRRINRGQETQYF.

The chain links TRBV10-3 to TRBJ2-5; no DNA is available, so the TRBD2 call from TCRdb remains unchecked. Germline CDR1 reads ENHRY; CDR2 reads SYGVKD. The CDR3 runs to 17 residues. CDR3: CATLTRLAGGPQETQYF.